The present T cell receptor (beta chain) was sequenced within a study of monozygotic twins with inflammatory bowel disease. Whole-study results and caveats: The inverse Simpson measure of TCRbeta diversity was lower in IBD patients than in healthy co-twins.

CDR3 length equals 14 residues. Germline CDR1 and CDR2: SEHNR and FQNEAQ (reference sequence). Total RNA amounting to about 3,800 ng went into each TCR library. The authors ran two nested PCRs of around 15 and 10 cycles on TCRalpha and TCRbeta cDNA. TCRdb reprocessed the 5' RACE reads and keeps a single row for each CDR3 protein, giving no DNA. This sample carries 160,000 or so distinct CDR3 sequences, with roughly 2.6% going to the ten biggest clones. For this clonotype: Its antigen is currently unknown.

J is TRBJ2-3 and V is TRBV7-9. The TCR comes from a human donor with ulcerative colitis or Crohn's disease, or a healthy co-twin of an affected twin (not recorded which). The sequencing sample was made of blood. CDR3 sequence: CASRGLHGTDTQYF.